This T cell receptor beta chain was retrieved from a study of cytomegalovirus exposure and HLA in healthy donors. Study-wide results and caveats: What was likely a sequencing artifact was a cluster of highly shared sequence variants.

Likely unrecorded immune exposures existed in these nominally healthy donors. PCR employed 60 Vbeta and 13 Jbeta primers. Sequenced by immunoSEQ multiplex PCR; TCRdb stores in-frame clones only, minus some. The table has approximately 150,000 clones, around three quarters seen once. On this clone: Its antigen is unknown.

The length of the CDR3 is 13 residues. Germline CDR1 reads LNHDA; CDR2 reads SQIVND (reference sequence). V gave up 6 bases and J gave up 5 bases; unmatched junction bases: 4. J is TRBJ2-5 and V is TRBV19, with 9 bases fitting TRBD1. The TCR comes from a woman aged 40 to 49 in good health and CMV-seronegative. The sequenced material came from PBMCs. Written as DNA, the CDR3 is TGTGCCAGTAGCAACAGGGGGCGGGAGACCCAGTACTTC. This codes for CASSNRGRETQYF.